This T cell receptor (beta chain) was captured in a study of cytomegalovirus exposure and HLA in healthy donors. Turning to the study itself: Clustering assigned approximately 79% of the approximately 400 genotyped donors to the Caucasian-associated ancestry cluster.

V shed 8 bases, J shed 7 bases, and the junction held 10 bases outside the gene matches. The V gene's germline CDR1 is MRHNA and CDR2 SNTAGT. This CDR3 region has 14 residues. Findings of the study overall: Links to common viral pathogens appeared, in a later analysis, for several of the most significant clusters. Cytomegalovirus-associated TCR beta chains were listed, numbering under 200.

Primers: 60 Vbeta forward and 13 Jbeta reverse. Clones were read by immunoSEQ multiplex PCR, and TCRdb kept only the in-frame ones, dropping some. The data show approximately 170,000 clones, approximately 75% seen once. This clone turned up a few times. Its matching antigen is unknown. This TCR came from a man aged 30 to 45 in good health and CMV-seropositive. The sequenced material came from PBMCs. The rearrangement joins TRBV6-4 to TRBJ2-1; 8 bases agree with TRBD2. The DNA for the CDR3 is TGTGCCAGCGGCCTTCTAGCGGGTACTAATGAGCAGTTCTTC. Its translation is CASGLLAGTNEQFF.